A single TCR beta chain is shown here with its context. This sample was taken from a study of OX40 agonist ivuxolimab in advanced cancers. About the study: As their treatment, patients were administered ivuxolimab, an agonistic anti-OX40 (CD134) antibody. Patients achieving partial responses numbered three: one hepatocellular carcinoma case and two cutaneous melanoma cases.

Data came from immunoSEQ multiplex PCR; TCRdb stores just in-frame clones and leaves some out. The data hold around 39,000 clones, with approximately 79% observed a single time. The length of the CDR3 is 15 residues. Trimming pared 4 bases from V and 2 bases from J, leaving 15 bases between. Germline V CDR1 and CDR2: SGHDT, YYEEEE. The source was CD4+ or CD8+ T cells sorted from blood, collected in a trial of the OX40 agonist ivuxolimab. The chain combines TRBV5-6 with TRBJ1-1; a weak D match, TRBD1 (5 bases). This TCR was recovered from an adult with an advanced solid tumor such as melanoma, head and neck, liver or kidney cancer. Here the CDR3 reads CASSPLGEGNTEAFF. In DNA form, the CDR3 reads TGTGCCAGCAGCCCCTTAGGGGAGGGTAACACTGAAGCTTTCTTT.